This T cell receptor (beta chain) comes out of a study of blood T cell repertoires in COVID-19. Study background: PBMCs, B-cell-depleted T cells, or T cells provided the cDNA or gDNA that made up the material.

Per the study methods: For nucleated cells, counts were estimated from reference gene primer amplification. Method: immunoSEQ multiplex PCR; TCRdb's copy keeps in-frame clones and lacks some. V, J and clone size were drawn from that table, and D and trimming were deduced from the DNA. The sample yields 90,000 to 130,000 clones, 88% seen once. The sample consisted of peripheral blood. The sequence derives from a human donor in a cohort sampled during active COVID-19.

CDR3 nucleotide sequence: TGTGCCAGTAGCTTAGACAGGCCTCCCACAGATACGCAGTATTTT. Translation: CASSLDRPPTDTQYF. The chain employs TRBV19 and TRBJ2-3, with D tentatively TRBD1 (6 bases). CDR1 and CDR2 (germline): LNHDA, SQIVND (reference sequence). This CDR3 is built from 15 residues. Trimming removed 6 bases at V and 2 bases at J, with 15 bases between.